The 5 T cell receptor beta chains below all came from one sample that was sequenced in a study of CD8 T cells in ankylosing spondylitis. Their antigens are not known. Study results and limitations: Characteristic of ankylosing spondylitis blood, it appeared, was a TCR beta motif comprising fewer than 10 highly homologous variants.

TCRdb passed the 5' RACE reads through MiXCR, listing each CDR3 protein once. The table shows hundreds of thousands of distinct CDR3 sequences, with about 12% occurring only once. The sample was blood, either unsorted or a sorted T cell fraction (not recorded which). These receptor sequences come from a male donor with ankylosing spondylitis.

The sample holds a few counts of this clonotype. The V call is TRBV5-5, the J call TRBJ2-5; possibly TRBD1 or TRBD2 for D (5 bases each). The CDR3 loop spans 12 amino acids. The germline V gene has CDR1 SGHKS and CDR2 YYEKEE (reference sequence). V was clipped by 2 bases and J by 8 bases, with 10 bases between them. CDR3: CASSFGRGTQYF. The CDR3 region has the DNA TGTGCCAGCAGCTTTGGACGGGGCACCCAGTACTTC.

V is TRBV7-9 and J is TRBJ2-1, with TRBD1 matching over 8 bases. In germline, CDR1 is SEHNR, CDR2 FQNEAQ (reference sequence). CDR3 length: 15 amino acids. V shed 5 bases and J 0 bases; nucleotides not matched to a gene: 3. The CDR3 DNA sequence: TGTGCCAGCAGCCCGACAGGGGACTCCTACAATGAGCAGTTCTTC. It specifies CASSPTGDSYNEQFF.

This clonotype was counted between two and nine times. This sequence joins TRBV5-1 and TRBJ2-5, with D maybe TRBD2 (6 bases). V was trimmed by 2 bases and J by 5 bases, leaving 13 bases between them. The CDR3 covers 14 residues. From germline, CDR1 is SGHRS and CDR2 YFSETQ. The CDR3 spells CASSFLASAETQYF. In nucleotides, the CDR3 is TGCGCCAGCAGCTTTCTAGCTAGCGCGGAGACCCAGTACTTC.

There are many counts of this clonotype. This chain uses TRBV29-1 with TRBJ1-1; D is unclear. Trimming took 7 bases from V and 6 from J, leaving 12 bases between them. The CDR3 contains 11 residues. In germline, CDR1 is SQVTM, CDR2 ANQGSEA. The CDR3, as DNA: TGCAGCGCCCACGCAGAGCCTGAAGCTTTCTTT. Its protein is CSAHAEPEAFF.

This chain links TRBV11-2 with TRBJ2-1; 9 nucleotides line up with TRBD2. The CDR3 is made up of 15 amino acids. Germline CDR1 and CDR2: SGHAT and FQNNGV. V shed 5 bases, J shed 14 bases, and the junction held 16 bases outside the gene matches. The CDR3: CASSRVATVAGEKFF. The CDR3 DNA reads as TGTGCCAGCAGCCGCGTGGCAACTGTAGCGGGAGAGAAGTTCTTC.